What follows are 16 T cell receptor beta chains derived from one specimen sequenced in a study of chemoradiotherapy in HPV16-positive cancers. Clones were sequenced by immunoSEQ multiplex PCR, and TCRdb holds only the in-frame ones, with some missing. The sample has 8,500 to 9,000 clones; roughly 91% are singletons. The sequencing here drew on blood, taken from a patient who underwent chemoradiotherapy. All receptors come from a human donor with HPV-associated anogenital cancer.

The CDR3: CASSEVIRAYEQYF. DNA of the CDR3: TGTGCCAGCAGTGAAGTAATCAGGGCCTACGAGCAGTACTTC. The genes are TRBV28 and TRBJ2-7, with D possibly matching TRBD1 (5 bases). V was cut by 5 bases and J by 2 bases, with 13 bases left in between. The CDR3 has 14 residues. Per germline, CDR1 MDHEN and CDR2 SYDVKM.

The chain links TRBV7-8 to TRBJ2-2; 16 bases agree with TRBD2. Germline CDR1 is SGHVS and CDR2 is FQNEAQ. The CDR3 consists of 19 residues. After removal of 6 bases from V and 1 base from J, the junction contained 8 bases not matched to a gene. Here the CDR3 reads CASSIPGLAGGMNTGELFF. DNA for the CDR3: TGTGCCAGCAGTATACCGGGACTAGCGGGGGGGATGAACACCGGGGAGCTGTTTTTT.

V gene TRBV19 combines with J gene TRBJ2-3, with D unclear. The CDR3 loop spans 15 amino acids. Germline V gene lookup returns CDR1 LNHDA and CDR2 SQIVND (reference sequence). Trimming took 8 bases from V and 0 from J, leaving 15 bases between them. CDR3 in amino acids: CASGRDVTSTDTQYF. CDR3 nucleotides: TGTGCCAGTGGCCGCGATGTAACTAGCACAGATACGCAGTATTTT. The variable domain in full, with the rest retrieved from reference TRBV19 and TRBJ2-3, is DGGITQSPKYLFRKEGQNVTLSCEQNLNHDAMYWYRQDPGQGLRLIYYSQIVNDFQKGDIAEGYSVSREKKESFPLTVTSAQKNPTAFYLCASGRDVTSTDTQYFGPGTRLTVL.

This clone turned up a few times. This chain uses TRBV6-1 with TRBJ2-7; the D gene is possibly TRBD1 (6 bases). Germline V gives CDR1 MNHNS, CDR2 SASEGT. V shed 0 bases and J shed 5 bases, with 11 bases lying between them. This CDR3 contains 14 residues. CDR3 nucleotide sequence: TGTGCCAGCAGTGAAGCGACAGGAGCGGACGAGCAGTACTTC. The encoded protein is CASSEATGADEQYF.

In this sample, this clone turned up once. The V and J genes are TRBV15 and TRBJ1-6; D is ambiguous. CDR1 is LNHNV, CDR2 YYDKDF, per germline (reference sequence). The CDR3 contains 12 residues. The V end lost 1 base, the J end lost 9 bases, and 4 bases lay between the germline ends. CDR3 protein: CATSRGGSPLHF. CDR3 in DNA: TGTGCCACCAGCAGAGGAGGTTCACCCCTCCACTTT.

The chain links TRBV19 to TRBJ2-1; D is possibly TRBD1 (5 bases). The CDR3 is 15 residues long. Trimming stripped 3 bases from V and 3 bases from J, with 12 bases between. Germline-derived CDR1 and CDR2 are LNHDA and SQIVND (reference sequence). Here the CDR3 DNA reads TGTGCCAGTAGTATTTCCCAGGGCCGCTACAATGAGCAGTTCTTC. It codes for CASSISQGRYNEQFF.

The chain employs TRBV11-3 and TRBJ2-1, with unresolved D. Germline V gene sequence: CDR1 SGHNT, CDR2 YENEEA. CDR3 size: 12 residues. V dropped 5 bases and J dropped 4 bases, with 6 bases sitting between them. The CDR3 nucleotides are TGTGCCAGCAGCGGTTCTTACAATGAGCAGTTCTTC. This gives the protein CASSGSYNEQFF.

This chain connects TRBV4-2 to TRBJ1-1; 9 bases align to TRBD1. This CDR3 is 15 amino acids long. Germline trimming cut 4 bases from V and 1 base from J; bases unmatched to any gene: 4. The V gene's germline CDR1 is LGHNA and CDR2 YNFKEQ. CDR3 sequence (DNA): TGTGCCAGCAGCCGGACAGGGGATTGGAACACTGAAGCTTTCTTT. Translation: CASSRTGDWNTEAFF.

This chain uses TRBV7-9 with TRBJ1-2; D uncertain. Trimming pared 1 base from V and 8 bases from J, leaving 8 bases between. The CDR3 sequence is 12 residues long. Germline V gene data show CDR1 as SEHNR and CDR2 as FQNEAQ (reference sequence). This CDR3 is CASSLDRNGYTF. The CDR3 nucleotides read TGTGCCAGCAGCTTAGATCGAAACGGCTACACCTTC.

This chain connects TRBV18 to TRBJ2-5, with TRBD1 as a possible D gene (6 bases). The V end lost 0 bases, the J end lost 1 base, and 9 bases lay between the germline ends. Per the germline V gene, CDR1 is KGHSH and CDR2 is LQKENI. This CDR3 comprises 15 residues. CDR3 amino acids: CASSPPSQGQETQYF. The DNA of the CDR3 is TGTGCCAGCTCACCACCCTCACAGGGCCAAGAGACCCAGTACTTC.

The chain carries TRBV6-5 and TRBJ1-1; TRBD1 matches 9 bases. CDR1 and CDR2 (germline): MNHEY, SVGAGI. Trimming removed 7 bases from V and 0 bases from J; junction bases left unmatched: 6. The CDR3 consists of 15 residues. Here the CDR3 DNA reads TGTGCCAGCATCCGGGACAGGGCCATGAACACTGAAGCTTTCTTT. Translating it yields CASIRDRAMNTEAFF.

This clone was detected only once. The gene calls are TRBV5-1 and TRBJ1-1; D may be TRBD1 (6 bases). CDR1 and CDR2 from the germline V gene are SGHRS and YFSETQ. CDR3 length: 17 amino acids. Trimming removed 0 bases at V and 2 bases at J, with 17 bases between. The CDR3 sequence is CASSLAGNRASNTEAFF. The CDR3 region has the DNA TGCGCCAGCAGCTTGGCGGGAAACAGGGCTTCTAACACTGAAGCTTTCTTT.

The chain recombines TRBV9 with TRBJ2-7; the D is unclear. The ends were cut back, 4 bases at V and 3 bases at J, with 14 bases in the middle. Germline V lookup: CDR1 SGDLS, CDR2 YYNGEE. The CDR3 is 14 residues long. CDR3 DNA: TGTGCCAGCAGCACCATAGACGGAAACTACGAGCAGTACTTC. This sequence encodes CASSTIDGNYEQYF.

This chain uses TRBV15 with TRBJ1-4; no clear D gene. V was shortened by 4 bases and J by 3 bases, with 9 bases between the two germline ends. This CDR3 spans 14 amino acids. Germline assignment: CDR1 LNHNV and CDR2 YYDKDF (reference sequence). The CDR3 region has the DNA TGTGCCACCAGCAAAGGAGCAGCTAATGAAAAACTGTTTTTT. The encoded protein is CATSKGAANEKLFF.

The V call is TRBV6-1, the J call TRBJ2-5, with D unclear. V was trimmed by 10 bases and J by 0 bases, leaving 18 bases between them. The CDR3 consists of 15 residues. The germline V gene encodes CDR1 MNHNS and CDR2 SASEGT. The CDR3 loop is CATEESNWYQETQYF. DNA of the CDR3: TGTGCCACCGAGGAGAGTAACTGGTACCAAGAGACCCAGTACTTC.

This clone was detected only a few times. The J gene is TRBJ1-4, the V gene TRBV9; 10 bases match TRBD1. Per germline, CDR1 SGDLS and CDR2 YYNGEE. V shed 3 bases, J shed 0 bases, and the junction held 2 bases outside the gene matches. The length of the CDR3 is 16 residues. The CDR3 sequence: CASSGQGASTNEKLFF. The CDR3 bases are TGTGCCAGCAGCGGACAGGGGGCTTCAACTAATGAAAAACTGTTTTTT.